One and the same sample provided the 15 T cell receptor beta chains below, sequenced in a study of blood T cell repertoires in COVID-19. Here immunoSEQ multiplex PCR was the method, and the copy in TCRdb shows in-frame clones only, minus some. The sample shows some 110,000 clones, 85% to 90% of them seen only once. The sequenced sample consisted of peripheral blood. All receptors derive from a middle-aged man with acute or convalescent COVID-19.

This clone was detected once. V gene TRBV14 combines with J gene TRBJ2-7; unclear D gene. Looked up from germline, CDR1 is SGHDN and CDR2 is FVKESK. V was cut by 2 bases and J by 2 bases, with 4 bases left in between. The CDR3 loop spans 12 amino acids. CDR3 in amino acids: CASSQLPYEQYF. For the CDR3, the DNA is TGTGCCAGCAGCCAACTACCCTACGAGCAGTACTTC. The complete variable domain, with remaining parts taken from reference TRBV14 and TRBJ2-7, reads EAGVTQFPSHSVIEKGQTVTLRCDPISGHDNLYWYRRVMGKEIKFLLHFVKESKQDESGMPNNRFLAERTGGTYSTLKVQPAELEDSGVYFCASSQLPYEQYFGPGTRLTVT.

The chain recombines TRBV2 with TRBJ1-5; D perhaps matches TRBD1 (6 bases). The V end lost 7 bases, the J end lost 0 bases, and 10 bases lay between the germline ends. Germline CDR1 SNHLY, CDR2 FYNNEI. The CDR3 is made up of 14 amino acids. CDR3 residues: CASKTGYSNQPQHF. DNA for the CDR3: TGTGCCAGCAAGACAGGTTATAGCAATCAGCCCCAGCATTTT.

The chain carries TRBV4-1 and TRBJ1-1, with TRBD1 as a possible D gene (6 bases). The CDR3 is made up of 14 amino acids. Trimming pared 5 bases from V and 5 bases from J, leaving 15 bases between. Germline loops: CDR1 MGHRA, CDR2 YSYEKL. The CDR3 sequence: CASSVEGVWTEAFF. The CDR3 nucleotides read TGCGCCAGCAGCGTCGAGGGGGTGTGGACTGAAGCTTTCTTT.

This clone appeared a single time. The gene calls are TRBV9 and TRBJ1-2; D remains unclear. V lost 0 bases and J lost 4, with 16 bases in between. Germline V gene lookup returns CDR1 SGDLS and CDR2 YYNGEE. The CDR3 contains 16 residues. CDR3 nucleotides: TGTGCCAGCAGCGTAGACAATCGGAGGGCCGCCTATGGCTACACCTTC. Protein product: CASSVDNRRAAYGYTF.

The rearrangement uses TRBV6-1 and TRBJ1-2, with D perhaps matching TRBD1 (5 bases). CDR1 and CDR2 (germline): MNHNS, SASEGT. V was clipped by 0 bases and J by 8 bases, with 10 bases between them. The CDR3 consists of 13 residues. As DNA, the CDR3 is TGTGCCAGCAGTGAAGCAGGGGAACGGGGCTACACCTTC. Its protein is CASSEAGERGYTF.

The rearrangement joins TRBV14 to TRBJ2-1; D gene unclear. CDR3 length: 15 residues. V was cut by 1 base and J by 0 bases, with 7 bases left in between. The V gene's germline CDR1 is SGHDN and CDR2 FVKESK. CDR3 in amino acids: CASSQGLSSYNEQFF. The CDR3 bases are TGTGCCAGCAGCCAAGGACTCAGCTCCTACAATGAGCAGTTCTTC.

The J gene is TRBJ2-2, the V gene TRBV6-5, with D tentatively TRBD2 (5 bases). This CDR3 is built from 14 residues. The germline V and J ends were trimmed by 7 bases and 6 bases, with 15 bases remaining between them. Per germline, CDR1 MNHEY and CDR2 SVGAGI. The CDR3 spells CASKATVGAGELFF. CDR3 nucleotides: TGTGCCAGCAAGGCGACTGTCGGGGCCGGGGAGCTGTTTTTT.

The genes are TRBV3-1 (or the pseudogene TRBV3-2) and TRBJ1-2; D might be TRBD1 (5 bases). The CDR3 spans 15 residues. CDR1 LGHDT and CDR2 YNNKEL come from the germline V gene (reference sequence). The V end was cut by 4 bases, the J end by 5 bases, with 17 bases between. The CDR3 DNA reads TGTGCCAGCAGCCCCTACCGAGGCAGGGATTATGGCTACACCTTC. As protein: CASSPYRGRDYGYTF.

This chain uses TRBV18 with TRBJ2-1, with 8 bases fitting TRBD2. Germline trimming cut 3 bases from V and 11 bases from J; bases unmatched to any gene: 12. This CDR3 is built from 15 residues. Germline V gene sequence: CDR1 KGHSH, CDR2 LQKENI. CDR3 sequence: CASSPSNRIAGKQFF. CDR3 in DNA: TGTGCCAGCTCACCTTCTAACCGTATAGCGGGGAAGCAGTTCTTC.

This clone was seen more than once but under ten times. This CDR3 reads CASSPRLAGASYEQYF. The CDR3 bases are TGTGCCAGCAGTCCCCGACTAGCGGGAGCATCCTACGAGCAGTACTTC. The chain has TRBV6-6 and TRBJ2-7; 12 bases map to TRBD2. CDR1 is MNHNY and CDR2 is SVGAGI in the germline V gene (reference sequence). This CDR3 is 16 amino acids long. V was clipped by 5 bases and J by 1 base; unmatched bases: 6.

The chain uses TRBV6-5 and TRBJ2-3; D may be TRBD1 (6 bases). Germline-derived CDR1 and CDR2 are MNHEY and SVGAGI. V lost 0 bases to trimming and J lost 4 bases, with 8 bases between them. The CDR3 extends over 14 amino acids. CDR3 loop: CASSYSGGSDTQYF. Here the CDR3 DNA reads TGTGCCAGCAGTTACTCAGGGGGATCAGATACGCAGTATTTT.

J is TRBJ2-3 and V is TRBV6-5, with 7 bases fitting TRBD1. After removal of 3 bases from V and 2 bases from J, the junction contained 5 bases not matched to a gene. Per germline, CDR1 MNHEY and CDR2 SVGAGI. The CDR3 spans 15 residues. The DNA for the CDR3 is TGTGCCAGCAGTTATTCGACAGGGTACACAGATACGCAGTATTTT. This gives the protein CASSYSTGYTDTQYF.

The chain links TRBV6-5 to TRBJ2-3, with a possible D match to TRBD1 (5 bases). Trimming removed 8 bases from V and 5 bases from J, with 14 bases in between. Germline assignment: CDR1 MNHEY and CDR2 SVGAGI. The CDR3 has 13 amino acids. The CDR3 sequence: CASGQGAGDTQYF. CDR3 DNA: TGTGCCAGCGGCCAAGGGGCTGGAGATACGCAGTATTTT.

V usage is TRBV7-9 and J usage is TRBJ2-3; TRBD2 matches 8 bases. The CDR3 contains 18 residues. Looked up from germline, CDR1 is SEHNR and CDR2 is FQNEAQ (reference sequence). Losses at the gene ends were 4 bases for V and 4 bases for J; bases not matched to a gene: 16. The CDR3 sequence: CASSSSLMTSVTADTQYF. The CDR3 DNA reads as TGTGCCAGCAGCTCTAGCCTGATGACTAGCGTGACCGCAGATACGCAGTATTTT.

This chain joins TRBV21-1 and TRBJ1-2; the table's D call of TRBD1 was not tested on the DNA. TRBV21-1 is shown as a pseudogene. The CDR3 has 15 residues. CDR3 nucleotide sequence: TGTGCCAGCAGCATGCTCAGGTTTTTAAACTATGGCTACACCTTC. It codes for CASSMLRFLNYGYTF.